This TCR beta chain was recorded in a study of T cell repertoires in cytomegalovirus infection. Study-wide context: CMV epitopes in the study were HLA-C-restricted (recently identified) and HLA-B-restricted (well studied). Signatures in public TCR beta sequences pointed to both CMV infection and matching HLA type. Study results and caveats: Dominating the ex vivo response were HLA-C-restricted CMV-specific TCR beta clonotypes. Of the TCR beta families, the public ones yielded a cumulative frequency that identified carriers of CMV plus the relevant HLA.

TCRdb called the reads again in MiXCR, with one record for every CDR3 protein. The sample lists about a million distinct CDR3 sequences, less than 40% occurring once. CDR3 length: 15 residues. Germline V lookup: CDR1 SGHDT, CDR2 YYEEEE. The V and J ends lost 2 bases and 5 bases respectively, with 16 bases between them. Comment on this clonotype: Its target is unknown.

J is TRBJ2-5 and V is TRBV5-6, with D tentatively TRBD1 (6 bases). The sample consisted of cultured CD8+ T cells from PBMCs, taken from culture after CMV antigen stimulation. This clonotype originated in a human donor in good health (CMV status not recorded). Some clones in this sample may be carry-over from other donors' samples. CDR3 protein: CASSLGQPKAETQYF. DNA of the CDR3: TGTGCCAGCAGCTTAGGACAGCCCAAAGCGGAGACCCAGTACTTC.